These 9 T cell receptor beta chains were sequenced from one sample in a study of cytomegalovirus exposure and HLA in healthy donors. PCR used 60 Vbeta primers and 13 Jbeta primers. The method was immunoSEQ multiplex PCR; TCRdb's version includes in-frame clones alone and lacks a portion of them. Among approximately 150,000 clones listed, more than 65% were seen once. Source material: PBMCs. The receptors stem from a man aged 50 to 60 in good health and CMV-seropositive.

The CDR3 DNA reads TGTGCCAGCATTCCTGTCGGGGGGGCCCCAAATGAGCAGTTCTTC. It specifies CASIPVGGAPNEQFF. The chain carries TRBV6-5 and TRBJ2-1, with 8 bases identical to TRBD2. With V trimmed by 7 bases and J by 7 bases, 12 bases remained unmatched. CDR3 length equals 15 residues. CDR1 and CDR2 (germline): MNHEY, SVGAGI.

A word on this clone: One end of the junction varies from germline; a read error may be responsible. The CDR3 region has the DNA TGTGCCAGTCGTATATGGGGGGAGCTCACAGATACGCAGTATTTT. Amino acid sequence: CASRIWGELTDTQYF. This chain joins TRBV19 and TRBJ2-3, with D maybe TRBD2 (6 bases). This CDR3 is 15 amino acids long. Germline values: CDR1 LNHDA, CDR2 SQIVND (reference sequence).

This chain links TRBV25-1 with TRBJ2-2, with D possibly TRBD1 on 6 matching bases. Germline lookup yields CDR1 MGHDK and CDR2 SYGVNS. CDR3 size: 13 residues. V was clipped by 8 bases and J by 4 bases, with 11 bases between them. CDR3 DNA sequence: TGTGCCAGCGCCACAGGGAGCACCGGGGAGCTGTTTTTT. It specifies CASATGSTGELFF. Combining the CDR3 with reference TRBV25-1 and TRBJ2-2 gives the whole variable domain EADIYQTPRYLVIGTGKKITLECSQTMGHDKMYWYQQDPGMELHLIHYSYGVNSTEKGDLSSESTVSRIRTEHFPLTLESARPSHTSQYLCASATGSTGELFFGEGSRLTVL.

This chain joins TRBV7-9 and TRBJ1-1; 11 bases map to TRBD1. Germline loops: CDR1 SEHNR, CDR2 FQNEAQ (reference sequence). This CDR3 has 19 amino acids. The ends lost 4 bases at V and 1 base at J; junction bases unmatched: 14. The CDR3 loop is CASSSFAPGTGGKNTEAFF. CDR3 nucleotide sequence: TGTGCCAGCAGCTCCTTCGCGCCCGGGACAGGGGGAAAGAACACTGAAGCTTTCTTT.

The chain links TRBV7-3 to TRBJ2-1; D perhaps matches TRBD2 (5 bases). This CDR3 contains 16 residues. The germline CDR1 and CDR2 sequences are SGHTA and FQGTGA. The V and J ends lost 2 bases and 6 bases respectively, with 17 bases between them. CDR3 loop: CASSLSPPGLGNEQFF. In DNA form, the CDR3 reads TGTGCCAGCAGCTTATCTCCCCCGGGATTAGGCAATGAGCAGTTCTTC.

This CDR3 reads CASSVGVGGANVLTF. The CDR3 DNA follows: TGCGCCAGCAGCGTGGGAGTTGGCGGGGCCAACGTCCTGACTTTC. This chain connects TRBV4-3 to TRBJ2-6; a weak D match, TRBD2 (5 bases). The germline V and J ends were trimmed by 5 bases and 4 bases, with 12 bases remaining between them. The CDR3 totals 15 residues. Looked up from germline, CDR1 is LGHNA and CDR2 is YSLEER.

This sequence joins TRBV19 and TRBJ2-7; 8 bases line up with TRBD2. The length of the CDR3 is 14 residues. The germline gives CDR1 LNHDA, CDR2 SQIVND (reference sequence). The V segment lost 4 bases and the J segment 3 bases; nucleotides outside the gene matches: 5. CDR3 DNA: TGTGCCAGTAGTACGGGACTAGGACGCTACGAGCAGTACTTC. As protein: CASSTGLGRYEQYF.

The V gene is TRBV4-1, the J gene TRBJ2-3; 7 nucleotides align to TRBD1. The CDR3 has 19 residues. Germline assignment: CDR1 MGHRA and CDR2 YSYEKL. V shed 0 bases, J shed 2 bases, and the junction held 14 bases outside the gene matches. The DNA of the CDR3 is TGCGCCAGCAGCCAAGATACGAGGACAGGCTGGAGCGTCACAGATACGCAGTATTTT. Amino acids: CASSQDTRTGWSVTDTQYF.

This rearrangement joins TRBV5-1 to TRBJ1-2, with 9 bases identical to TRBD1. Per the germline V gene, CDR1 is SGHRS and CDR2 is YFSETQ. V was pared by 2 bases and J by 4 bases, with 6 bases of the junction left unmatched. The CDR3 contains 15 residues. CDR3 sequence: CASSLQGAGVYGYTF. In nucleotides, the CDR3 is TGCGCCAGCAGCTTACAGGGGGCGGGAGTCTATGGCTACACCTTC.